Sequencing of this T cell receptor beta chain was carried out in a study of shared clonotypes between healthy human individuals (TCRdb year 2020). As for the study more broadly: A few men and a couple of women, aged 18 to 49 years, made up the cohort. Per donor, three plates each were used for CD4 naive and CD4 memory, two for CD8 naive, and one for CD8 memory. To estimate repertoire size and how much clonotypes are shared between individuals, the study performed deep sequencing of blood TCR repertoires from a few healthy adults. To increase sequencing depth and limit assay-specific biases, different laboratories used diverse techniques to prepare libraries and sequence TCR repertoires. Leukapheresis yielded between about 0.85 and 10 billion PBMCs per donor.

Comments on this clone: Its recognized antigen is unknown. No much larger clone exists at a distance of one base, and base qualities are not known.

Donors were healthy HIV-negative adults with no recently reported acute infections or vaccinations. Every donor was a Caucasian adult living in Nashville, Tennessee, USA. CD4+ T cells were enriched by magnetic negative selection; naive cells were then positively selected on CD45RA, and the negative fraction formed the memory subset. Blood was obtained by leukapheresis, after which PBMCs were separated by Ficoll-Histopaque density gradient centrifugation and cryopreserved in liquid nitrogen vapor phase. Analytical flow cytometry was used to check the purity and quantity of every magnetically sorted T cell population. Genomic DNA was isolated from every sorted fraction and measured by UV absorbance on a Nanodrop 2000c. The study at large found these results: Estimated clonotype richness was generally larger for naive than for memory subsets. Even with the large sequencing depth, rarefaction of the sorted-subset datasets indicated that sequencing was incomplete. Because the study included a small number of donors, the genetic and exposure-history diversity represented was limited. Higher generation probabilities were observed for clonotypes shared by all four sorted-subset donors than for non-shared clonotypes. Pairwise subsampling indicated that sequencing depth was expected to affect the degree of clonotype sharing among donors. Sampling was limited to blood, and TCR repertoires in tissue likely differ from TCR repertoires in blood. Sharing across several donors was observed for around 5% of naive CD4, less than 4% of naive CD8, roughly 2.4% of memory CD4, and about 0.39% of memory CD8 clonotypes.

The germline ends are 17 bases apart after V is trimmed by 1 base and J by 4 bases. Measured from the cysteine to the phenylalanine, the CDR3 is 16 residues long. The read is trimmed to its CDR3 DNA, 48 bases read in frame from base 1. The germline V gene specifies SGDLS as CDR1 and YYNGEE as CDR2. TCR CDR3 regions were amplified from genomic DNA by multiplex PCR using the deep immunoSEQ assay. Extracted genomic DNA from each cell subset was spread evenly across all wells of several immunoSEQ 96-well plates, with each plate serving as a replicate. For sorted subsets, around 200 ng genomic DNA, equal to some 30,000 T cell genomes, was loaded into each replicate PCR. Purified libraries were quantified with a Qubit 3.0 fluorometer, sized on a Bioanalyzer 2100, and re-quantified with the KAPA Library Quantification kit. Every immunoSEQ 96-well plate was sequenced on a dedicated single-read 150-cycle Illumina NextSeq 550 flow cell. The paper's data handling went like this. Because the immunoSEQ output held only junctional sequences and lacked quality scores, the filtering could not match the filtering applied to full-length reads. Sequences were annotated with PyIR, a Python wrapper for IgBLAST v1.9, and V/J genes and CDR3 were assigned using IMGT germline references. Reads were filtered out if the reads had weak V/J assignments (E-value above 1e-6), no CDR3, stop codons, out-of-frame junctions, or ambiguous translated residues. V3J clonotypes were defined as sequences sharing an identical inferred V gene, J gene, and CDR3 amino acid sequence. The percentage overlap between two repertoires was calculated by dividing the number of shared unique clonotypes by the size of the smaller repertoire. Richness of each repertoire was evaluated using RTK rarefaction, the Chao1 estimator, and Recon v2.1 estimates of unobserved clonotypes. For all TCRbeta clonotypes obtained by the gDNA method from a handful of donors, generation probabilities were computed with OLGA. Held by TCRdb, this immuneACCESS table contains in-frame sequences only and omits some clones. Under half of the omission traces to an unresolved V gene where checked; the cause of the rest is unknown. That table gives V, J and clone size, and the DNA gave D and trimming. This sample holds some 1 million clones; about 70% were observed only once. The top ten constitute approximately 1.5% of the sample.

Recombination connected TRBV9 to TRBJ1-1, with no confident D gene call. Material for sequencing was memory CD4+ T cells sorted from blood. The cell subset or site label of this sample denotes: CD45RA-negative fraction. The sequence was collected from a young man in good health. In nucleotides, the sequence is TGTGCCAGCAGCGTATTGAGATCGGGGTCCGGCACTGAAGCTTTCTTT. Translated, this is CASSVLRSGSGTEAFF.